This TCR beta chain was profiled in a study of shared clonotypes between healthy human individuals. The protocol was immunoSEQ multiplex PCR, while the TCRdb copy is restricted to in-frame clones and leaves out a portion. The data show more than 450,000 clones, with roughly 78% seen just once and 10% to 15% held by the top ten. Trimming removed 5 bases at V and 0 bases at J, with 12 bases between. In germline, CDR1 is SGDLS, CDR2 YYNGEE. This CDR3 contains 14 residues. Each donor was a Caucasian adult residing in Nashville, Tennessee. The TCR originated in a woman aged 40 to 49 in good health. Some clones in this sample may be carry-over from other donors' samples. Material for sequencing was PBMCs. V is TRBV9 and J is TRBJ2-7; weak D call: TRBD1 (5 bases). The CDR3: CASSSRVGSYEQYF. Here the CDR3 DNA reads TGTGCCAGCAGTTCCAGGGTGGGCTCCTACGAGCAGTACTTC.